Each of the 30 T cell receptor beta chains below was sequenced from the same sample in a study of radiotherapy plus CTLA-4 blockade in lung cancer. Assay used: immunoSEQ multiplex PCR; TCRdb lists only in-frame clones, some missing. The sample yields over 80,000 clones, around 86% seen once. This specimen was peripheral blood, taken from a patient treated with radiotherapy plus ipilimumab. Every receptor here comes from a human donor with non-small cell lung cancer who had stable disease on radiotherapy plus ipilimumab.

The chain combines TRBV6-1 with TRBJ2-5; no definite D call. CDR1 is MNHNS and CDR2 is SASEGT in the germline V gene. This CDR3 region has 15 residues. The V gene lost 2 bases and the J gene lost 4 bases, with 14 bases spanning the gap. In DNA form, the CDR3 reads TGTGCCAGCAGTGAAATTTGGGGAAGGCGAGAGACCCAGTACTTC. It translates to CASSEIWGRRETQYF.

Only one count was recorded for this clone. The V and J genes are TRBV9 and TRBJ2-3, with a possible D match to TRBD2 (5 bases). Germline values: CDR1 SGDLS, CDR2 YYNGEE. This CDR3 has 16 residues. Trimming removed 0 bases from V and 0 bases from J, with 11 bases in between. This chain's CDR3 is CASSVGSSASTDTQYF. The CDR3 DNA sequence: TGTGCCAGCAGCGTAGGTAGTAGCGCAAGCACAGATACGCAGTATTTT. Full variable domain (missing parts from reference TRBV9 and TRBJ2-3): DSGVTQTPKHLITATGQRVTLRCSPRSGDLSVYWYQQSLDQGLQFLIQYYNGEERAKGNILERFSAQQFPDLHSELNLSSLELGDSALYFCASSVGSSASTDTQYFGPGTRLTVL.

V and J are TRBV5-4 and TRBJ2-5, with TRBD1 as a possible D gene (5 bases). The V end lost 4 bases, the J end lost 5 bases, and 15 bases lay between the germline ends. CDR3 length equals 14 residues. CDR1 and CDR2 (germline): SGHNT, YYREEE (reference sequence). The CDR3 region is CASSVASGMETQYF. CDR3 coding DNA: TGTGCCAGCAGCGTGGCCTCAGGGATGGAGACCCAGTACTTC.

This sequence joins TRBV9 and TRBJ1-4; no firm D call. CDR1 and CDR2 (germline): SGDLS, YYNGEE. V lost 1 base to trimming and J lost 0 bases, with 7 bases between them. The CDR3 length is 15 residues. CDR3 in amino acids: CASSVQAATNEKLFF. In DNA, the CDR3 is TGTGCCAGCAGCGTACAGGCAGCAACTAATGAAAAACTGTTTTTT.

V is TRBV5-1 and J is TRBJ2-4; 9 positions match TRBD1. The CDR3 consists of 18 residues. V lost 0 bases and J lost 2; bases outside the gene matches: 9. Germline-derived CDR1 and CDR2 are SGHRS and YFSETQ. CDR3 loop: CASSLGVPGQGSKNIQYF. The CDR3 coding sequence is TGCGCCAGCAGCTTGGGAGTTCCGGGACAGGGTTCCAAAAACATTCAGTACTTC.

V is TRBV19 and J is TRBJ1-1; unclear D gene. Germline loops: CDR1 LNHDA, CDR2 SQIVND (reference sequence). The V end was cut by 3 bases, the J end by 7 bases, with 6 bases between. This CDR3 has 11 amino acids. As DNA, the CDR3 is TGTGCCAGTAGTATTCACCTTGAAGCTTTCTTT. Translating gives CASSIHLEAFF.

The genes are TRBV9 and TRBJ2-5, with TRBD2 matching over 16 bases. This CDR3 has 17 residues. Losses at the gene ends were 4 bases for V and 5 bases for J; bases not matched to a gene: 8. Germline V gene data show CDR1 as SGDLS and CDR2 as YYNGEE. The CDR3 coding sequence is TGTGCCAGCAGCAGGGGACTAGCGGGGGGGCCATGGGAGACCCAGTACTTC. It yields the protein CASSRGLAGGPWETQYF.

The gene calls are TRBV29-1 and TRBJ2-3, with unresolved D. The CDR3 has 14 residues. Germline CDR1 is SQVTM and CDR2 is ANQGSEA. The V gene lost 6 bases and the J gene lost 0 bases, with 13 bases spanning the gap. The CDR3 spells CSVGRVASTDTQYF. The DNA of the CDR3 is TGCAGCGTCGGCCGAGTAGCTAGCACAGATACGCAGTATTTT.

The rearrangement uses TRBV30 and TRBJ2-3; TRBD2 matches 7 bases. This CDR3 is built from 12 residues. The germline gives CDR1 GTSNPN, CDR2 SVGIG (reference sequence). J gave up 11 bases and V 0 bases, and 5 bases lay outside the gene matches. The CDR3 sequence is CAWSVRGLEQYF. Here the CDR3 DNA reads TGTGCCTGGAGTGTACGTGGACTAGAGCAGTATTTT.

The chain employs TRBV7-2 and TRBJ2-5; D is possibly TRBD1 or TRBD2 (5 bases each). CDR1 SGHTA and CDR2 FQGNSA come from the germline V gene. The V end lost 6 bases, the J end lost 1 base, and 9 bases lay between the germline ends. The CDR3 loop spans 13 amino acids. The CDR3 loop is CASRRGTQETQYF. Written as DNA, the CDR3 is TGTGCCAGCAGGCGTGGGACCCAAGAGACCCAGTACTTC. The whole variable domain, remainder taken from reference TRBV7-2 and TRBJ2-5, is GAGVSQSPSNKVTEKGKDVELRCDPISGHTALYWYRQSLGQGLEFLIYFQGNSAPDKSGLPSDRFSAERTGGSVSTLTIQRTQQEDSAVYLCASRRGTQETQYFGPGTRLLVL.

The chain combines TRBV28 with TRBJ2-3, with D unresolved. The CDR3 length is 15 residues. Germline CDR1 MDHEN, CDR2 SYDVKM. Trimming removed 5 bases from V and 0 bases from J, with 12 bases in between. This CDR3 is CASSGVGPSTDTQYF. The CDR3 DNA reads TGTGCCAGCAGTGGGGTAGGGCCAAGCACAGATACGCAGTATTTT.

The chain uses TRBV5-4 and TRBJ1-2; 7 nucleotides match TRBD1. With V trimmed by 3 bases and J by 8 bases, 10 bases remained unmatched. Per germline, CDR1 SGHNT and CDR2 YYREEE (reference sequence). The CDR3 has 14 residues. The DNA of the CDR3 is TGTGCCAGCAGCTGGAGAGGGACAGAGAAAGGCTACACCTTC. Residues: CASSWRGTEKGYTF.

The rearrangement links TRBV5-1 to TRBJ1-2; TRBD1 agrees at 10 bases. From germline, CDR1 is SGHRS and CDR2 YFSETQ. V trimming: 0 bases; J trimming: 3 bases; junction bases outside the gene matches: 8. The CDR3 is made up of 17 amino acids. The CDR3 DNA follows: TGCGCCAGCAGCTTGGCCGTGCGGGACAGGGGCCACTATGGCTACACCTTC. Translation: CASSLAVRDRGHYGYTF.

The chain carries TRBV6-5 and TRBJ1-2, with D tentatively TRBD1 (5 bases). Germline-derived CDR1 and CDR2 are MNHEY and SVGAGI. The ends were cut back, 2 bases at V and 7 bases at J, with 11 bases in the middle. The CDR3 consists of 13 residues. CDR3 sequence reads: CASSYRGERGYTF. The CDR3 bases are TGTGCCAGCAGTTACAGGGGTGAACGTGGCTACACCTTC.

This clone was counted a single time. The chain carries TRBV13 and TRBJ2-1; D might be TRBD1 or TRBD2, each matching 7 bases. The germline CDR1 and CDR2 sequences are PRHDT and FYEKMQ (reference sequence). V was shortened by 5 bases and J by 10 bases, with 18 bases between the two germline ends. The length of the CDR3 is 14 residues. CDR3 nucleotide sequence: TGTGCCAGCAGCGGGGAAGGGGGCGGGAGCGAGCAGTTCTTC. It yields the protein CASSGEGGGSEQFF.

Of note for this clone: Sequence at one end of the junction differs from germline and may be a read error. This chain connects TRBV2 to TRBJ2-6; the D gene is possibly TRBD1 (6 bases). CDR3 length: 15 residues. The germline V gene encodes CDR1 SNHLY and CDR2 FYNNEI. The CDR3 protein is CASSPRGSGADVLTF. The CDR3, as DNA: TGTGCCAGCAGCCCCAGGGGCTCTGGGGCCGACGTCCTGACTTTC.

The gene calls are TRBV28 and TRBJ2-2, with TRBD2 as a possible D gene (5 bases). The germline V and J ends were trimmed by 10 bases and 0 bases, with 12 bases remaining between them. The CDR3 extends over 14 amino acids. Per the germline V gene, CDR1 is MDHEN and CDR2 is SYDVKM. The CDR3 region has the DNA TGTGCCATCGGCGGGTTCCCGAACACCGGGGAGCTGTTTTTT. This translates into CAIGGFPNTGELFF. The variable domain in full, completed from reference TRBV28 and TRBJ2-2, reads DVKVTQSSRYLVKRTGEKVFLECVQDMDHENMFWYRQDPGLGLRLIYFSYDVKMKEKGDIPEGYSVSREKKERFSLILESASTNQTSMYLCAIGGFPNTGELFFGEGSRLTVL.

This chain uses TRBV5-1 with TRBJ2-5; weak D call: TRBD2 (6 bases). The germline gives CDR1 SGHRS, CDR2 YFSETQ. The CDR3 consists of 14 residues. V was cut by 4 bases and J by 4 bases, with 14 bases left in between. This chain's CDR3 is CASSPTGGPETQYF. The CDR3 DNA reads TGCGCCAGCAGCCCCACCGGGGGTCCAGAGACCCAGTACTTC.

This sequence joins TRBV9 and TRBJ2-4, with a weak D call TRBD2 (6 bases). There are 15 residues in the CDR3. In germline, CDR1 is SGDLS, CDR2 YYNGEE. The V end was cut by 0 bases, the J end by 5 bases, with 12 bases between. Here the CDR3 DNA reads TGTGCCAGCAGCGTAGCTGGGGGGAACCAAAACATTCAGTACTTC. Protein sequence: CASSVAGGNQNIQYF.

The rearrangement links TRBV19 to TRBJ1-1; D remains ambiguous. Trimming shortened V by 5 bases and J by 1 base, and 14 bases separated the two germline ends. The CDR3 has 15 amino acids. CDR1 LNHDA and CDR2 SQIVND come from the germline V gene (reference sequence). The CDR3 coding sequence is TGTGCCAGTAGTTTCCCCAGAGCTGCGAACACTGAAGCTTTCTTT. Translated: CASSFPRAANTEAFF.

The chain has TRBV18 and TRBJ2-3; D uncertain. This CDR3 has 14 residues. V dropped 6 bases and J dropped 4 bases, with 14 bases sitting between them. From germline, CDR1 is KGHSH and CDR2 LQKENI. The CDR3 nucleotides read TGTGCCAGCTCGCTAGGGTTTTCGGCAGATACGCAGTATTTT. Its translation is CASSLGFSADTQYF.

The J gene is TRBJ2-1, the V gene TRBV15; D gene unclear. CDR1 LNHNV and CDR2 YYDKDF come from the germline V gene (reference sequence). The CDR3 totals 11 residues. Trimming took 5 bases from V and 7 from J, leaving 6 bases between them. CDR3 loop: CATSLVNEQFF. The CDR3 DNA reads TGTGCCACCAGCCTTGTGAATGAGCAGTTCTTC.

J is TRBJ2-7 and V is TRBV19, with unresolved D. CDR3 length equals 14 residues. V was pared by 4 bases and J by 2 bases, with 12 bases between. CDR1 is LNHDA and CDR2 is SQIVND in the germline V gene (reference sequence). Written as DNA, the CDR3 is TGTGCCAGTAGTAGTCTGGCTCCAACCTACGAGCAGTACTTC. As protein: CASSSLAPTYEQYF.

V and J are TRBV30 and TRBJ1-2; TRBD1 is a possible D gene (5 bases). The germline gives CDR1 GTSNPN, CDR2 SVGIG (reference sequence). Trimming removed 4 bases from V and 2 bases from J, with 8 bases in between. The CDR3 totals 12 residues. The CDR3 region is CAWNRFNYGYTF. The CDR3 DNA sequence: TGTGCCTGGAACAGGTTCAACTATGGCTACACCTTC.

The CDR3 sequence: CSARYNTEAFF. CDR3 in DNA: TGCAGTGCTAGATATAACACTGAAGCTTTCTTT. The chain carries TRBV20-1 and TRBJ1-1; D not certain. The CDR3 has 11 residues. Germline lookup yields CDR1 DFQATT and CDR2 SNEGSKA (reference sequence). The V end lost 2 bases, the J end lost 2 bases, and 3 bases lay between the germline ends.

With regard to this clone: One junction end disagrees with the germline gene, perhaps due to a read error. The genes are TRBV7-3 and TRBJ2-7; TRBD2 aligns across 8 bases. CDR1 is SGHTA, CDR2 FQGTGA, per germline. The CDR3 has 13 residues. This chain's CDR3 is CASSSSGSYDQYF. CDR3 coding DNA: TGTGCCAGCAGCTCCAGCGGGAGCTACGACCAGTACTTC.

In DNA form, the CDR3 reads TGCGCCAGCAGGCGTCCGGGACAGGCCTACGAGCAGTACTTC. It codes for CASRRPGQAYEQYF. The genes are TRBV5-1 and TRBJ2-7; TRBD1 agrees at 8 bases. Germline lookup yields CDR1 SGHRS and CDR2 YFSETQ. This CDR3 is built from 14 residues. The junction had 6 bases not matched to a gene; V was cut back by 5 bases and J by 2 bases.

The J gene is TRBJ1-5, the V gene TRBV11-2; tentative D call: TRBD1 (5 bases). V gave up 4 bases and J gave up 2 bases, with 18 bases separating them. This CDR3 contains 17 residues. Germline lookup yields CDR1 SGHAT and CDR2 FQNNGV. The DNA for the CDR3 is TGTGCCAGCAGCTCCGTACCGGACCTAGGGGGCAATCAGCCCCAGCATTTT. Translating it yields CASSSVPDLGGNQPQHF.

V and J are TRBV5-1 and TRBJ2-7, with no clear D. The ends were cut back, 5 bases at V and 1 base at J, with 13 bases in the middle. The germline gives CDR1 SGHRS, CDR2 YFSETQ. This CDR3 spans 14 amino acids. The CDR3 is CASSQTEISYEQYF. DNA of the CDR3: TGCGCCAGCAGTCAGACGGAAATATCCTACGAGCAGTACTTC.

This chain joins TRBV28 and TRBJ1-6; D might be TRBD1 (5 bases). Trimming stripped 6 bases from V and 8 bases from J, with 11 bases between. CDR3 size: 13 residues. The germline gives CDR1 MDHEN, CDR2 SYDVKM. The CDR3 region is CASRGRVDSPLHF. In DNA, the CDR3 is TGTGCCAGCAGGGGGCGCGTAGATTCACCCCTCCACTTT.